This T cell receptor beta chain is drawn from a study of regulatory T cells in long-lasting Graves disease. Study summary: Recently diagnosed Graves' patients had received antithyroid drugs for under 3 months. Findings of the study overall: Newly diagnosed disease favored TRBV20-1 and TRBJ2-1 over persistent disease. The TCR repertoire of persistent Graves' patients was less diverse than that of newly diagnosed ones.

With iRepertoire HTBI primers and Arm-PCR of CDR3 regions, TCR beta libraries were built. Via MiXCR, TCRdb re-called the multiplex PCR reads, giving one row per CDR3 protein. The table has about 350,000 distinct CDR3 sequences, 16% seen once. Germline assignment: CDR1 MNHNS and CDR2 SASEGT. This CDR3 region has 13 residues. V gave up 10 bases and J gave up 4 bases; unmatched junction bases: 6. Details on this clonotype: Its antigen is not known.

Sample time point: newly diagnosed GD, antithyroid drugs for less than 3 months. The TCR library was made from RNA that had been extracted from PBMCs in TRIzol. Separately, the same data were catalogued under a study of T cells in Graves' hyperthyroidism and ophthalmopathy. That paper notes: Most clonotypes that expanded in the thyroid above 0.001 also showed up in blood.

The TCR sequence derives from a man aged 35-49 years with Graves disease. The material was peripheral blood mononuclear cells (PBMCs), obtained at new diagnosis, from a patient treated with antithyroid drugs. The V gene is TRBV6-1, the J gene TRBJ1-2; 10 bases are shared with TRBD1. CDR3 sequence reads: CAIQTGGVYGYTF. CDR3 bases: TGTGCCATCCAGACAGGGGGCGTCTATGGCTACACCTTC.